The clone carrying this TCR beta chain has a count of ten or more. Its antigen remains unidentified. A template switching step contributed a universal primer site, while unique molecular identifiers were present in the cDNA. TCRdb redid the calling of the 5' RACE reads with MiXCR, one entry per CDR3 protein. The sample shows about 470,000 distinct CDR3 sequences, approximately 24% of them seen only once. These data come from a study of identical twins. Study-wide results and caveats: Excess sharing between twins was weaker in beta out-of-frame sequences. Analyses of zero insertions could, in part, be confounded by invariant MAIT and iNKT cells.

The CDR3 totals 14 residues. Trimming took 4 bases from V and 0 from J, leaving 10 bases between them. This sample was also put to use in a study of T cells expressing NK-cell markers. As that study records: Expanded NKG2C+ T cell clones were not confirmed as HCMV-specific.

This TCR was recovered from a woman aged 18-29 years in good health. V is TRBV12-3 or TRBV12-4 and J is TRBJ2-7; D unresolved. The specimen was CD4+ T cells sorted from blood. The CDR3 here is CASSYDFSSYEQYF. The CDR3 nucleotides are TGTGCCAGCAGTTATGACTTCAGCTCCTACGAGCAGTACTTC.